This paragraph covers one T cell receptor (beta chain) sequence. This sample was taken from a study of blood T cell repertoires in COVID-19. In the study overall: Samples of COVID-19 (acute and convalescent) were obtained from the United States, Italy and Spain. Sources were T cells, B-cell-depleted T cells, or PBMCs; the material itself was cDNA or gDNA.

Original analysis: Estimates of nucleated cell counts were drawn from the amplification of reference gene primers. Sequenced by immunoSEQ multiplex PCR; TCRdb stores in-frame clones only, minus some. D and trimming come from the DNA, and the V and J calls and clone size come from that table. Counted here are around 25,000 clones, roughly 87% occurring once; the ten biggest clones make up 7.5% to 10%. This clonotype was obtained from a man between 65 and 79 years old with acute or convalescent COVID-19. Sequenced input: peripheral blood.

The CDR3 is CASGRAGMTYEQYF. DNA of the CDR3: TGTGCCAGCGGGAGGGCAGGGATGACCTACGAGCAGTACTTC. The chain joins TRBV2 to TRBJ2-7; TRBD2 aligns across 7 bases. The CDR3 has 14 amino acids. With V trimmed by 8 bases and J by 2 bases, 9 bases remained unmatched. The germline gives CDR1 SNHLY, CDR2 FYNNEI.